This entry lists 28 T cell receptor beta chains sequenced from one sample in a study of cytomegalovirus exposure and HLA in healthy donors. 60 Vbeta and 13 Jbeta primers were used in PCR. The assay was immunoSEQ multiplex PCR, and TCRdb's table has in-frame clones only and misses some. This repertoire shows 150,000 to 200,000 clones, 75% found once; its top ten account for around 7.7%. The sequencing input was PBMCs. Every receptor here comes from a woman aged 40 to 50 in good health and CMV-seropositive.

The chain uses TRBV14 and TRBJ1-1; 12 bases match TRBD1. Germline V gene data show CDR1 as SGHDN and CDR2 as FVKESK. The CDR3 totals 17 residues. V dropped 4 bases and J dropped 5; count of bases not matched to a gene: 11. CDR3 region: CASSRQLGTGGRTEAFF. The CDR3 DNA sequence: TGTGCCAGCAGCCGGCAACTTGGGACAGGGGGCCGAACTGAAGCTTTCTTT. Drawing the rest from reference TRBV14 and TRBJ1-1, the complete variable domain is EAGVTQFPSHSVIEKGQTVTLRCDPISGHDNLYWYRRVMGKEIKFLLHFVKESKQDESGMPNNRFLAERTGGTYSTLKVQPAELEDSGVYFCASSRQLGTGGRTEAFFGQGTRLTVV.

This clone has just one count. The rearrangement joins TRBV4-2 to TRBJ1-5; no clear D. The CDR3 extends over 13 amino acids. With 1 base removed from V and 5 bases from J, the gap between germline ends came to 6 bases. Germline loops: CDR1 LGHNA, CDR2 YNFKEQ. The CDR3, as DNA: TGTGCCAGCAGCCAAGGGCCCCATCAGCCCCAGCATTTT. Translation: CASSQGPHQPQHF.

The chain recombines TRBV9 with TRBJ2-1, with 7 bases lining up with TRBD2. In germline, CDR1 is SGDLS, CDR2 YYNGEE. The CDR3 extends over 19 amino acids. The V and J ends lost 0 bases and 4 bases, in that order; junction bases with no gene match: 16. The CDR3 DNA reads TGTGCCAGCAGCGTAGGTCCCAGGCCGTCCGGGAGGAGGTACAATGAGCAGTTCTTC. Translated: CASSVGPRPSGRRYNEQFF.

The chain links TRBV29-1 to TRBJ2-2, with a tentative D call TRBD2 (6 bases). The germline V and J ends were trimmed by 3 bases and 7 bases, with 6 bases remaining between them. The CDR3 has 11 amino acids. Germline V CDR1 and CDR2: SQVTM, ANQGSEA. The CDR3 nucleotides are TGCAGCGTTGAGGGGGGCGGGGAGCTGTTTTTT. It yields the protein CSVEGGGELFF.

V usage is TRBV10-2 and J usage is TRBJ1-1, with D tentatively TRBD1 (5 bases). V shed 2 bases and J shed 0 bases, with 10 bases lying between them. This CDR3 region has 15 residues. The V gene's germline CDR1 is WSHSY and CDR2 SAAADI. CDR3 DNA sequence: TGCGCCAGCAGTGAGCCGGACAAGATGAACACTGAAGCTTTCTTT. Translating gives CASSEPDKMNTEAFF.

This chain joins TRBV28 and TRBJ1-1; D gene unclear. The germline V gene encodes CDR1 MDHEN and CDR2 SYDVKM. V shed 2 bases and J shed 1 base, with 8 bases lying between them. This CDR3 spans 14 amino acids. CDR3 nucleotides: TGTGCCAGCAGTTTAAGAAACAGGAACACTGAAGCTTTCTTT. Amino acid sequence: CASSLRNRNTEAFF.

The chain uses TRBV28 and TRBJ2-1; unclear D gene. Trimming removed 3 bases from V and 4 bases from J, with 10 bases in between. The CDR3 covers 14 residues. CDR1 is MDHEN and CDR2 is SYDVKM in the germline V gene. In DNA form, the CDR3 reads TGTGCCAGCAGTTTCCTTCCCCTGTACAATGAGCAGTTCTTC. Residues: CASSFLPLYNEQFF.

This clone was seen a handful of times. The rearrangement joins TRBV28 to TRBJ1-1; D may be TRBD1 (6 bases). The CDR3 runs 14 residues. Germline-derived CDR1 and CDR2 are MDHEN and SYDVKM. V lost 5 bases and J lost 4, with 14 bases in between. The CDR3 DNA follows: TGTGCCAGCAGTCTGGACAGTAAATCCACTGAAGCTTTCTTT. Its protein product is CASSLDSKSTEAFF.

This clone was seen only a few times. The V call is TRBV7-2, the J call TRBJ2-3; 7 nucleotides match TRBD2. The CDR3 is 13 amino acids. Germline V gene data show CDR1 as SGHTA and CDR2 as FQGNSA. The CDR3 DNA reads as TGTGCGATCGGGGGGACGGGGACAGATACGCAGTATTTT. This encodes CAIGGTGTDTQYF.

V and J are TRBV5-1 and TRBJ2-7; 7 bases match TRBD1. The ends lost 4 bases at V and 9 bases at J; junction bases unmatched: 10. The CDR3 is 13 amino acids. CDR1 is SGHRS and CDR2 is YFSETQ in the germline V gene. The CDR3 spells CASSPLGTEGQYF. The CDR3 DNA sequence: TGCGCCAGCAGCCCCCTTGGGACAGAAGGGCAGTACTTC.

As DNA, the CDR3 is TGTGCCAGCAGCGCCCAGGGGACGAACACTGAAGCTTTCTTT. Translating gives CASSAQGTNTEAFF. The J gene is TRBJ1-1, the V gene TRBV9, with D possibly TRBD1 on 6 matching bases. Germline loops: CDR1 SGDLS, CDR2 YYNGEE. The CDR3 is made up of 14 amino acids. Trimming cost V 3 bases and J 1 base, with 10 bases left between them.

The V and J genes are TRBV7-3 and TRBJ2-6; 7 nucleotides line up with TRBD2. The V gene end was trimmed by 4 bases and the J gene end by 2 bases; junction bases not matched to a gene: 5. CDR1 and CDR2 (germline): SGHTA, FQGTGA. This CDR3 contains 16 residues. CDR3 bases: TGTGCCAGCAGCTACGAGGGGAGGGCTGGGGCCAACGTCCTGACTTTC. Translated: CASSYEGRAGANVLTF. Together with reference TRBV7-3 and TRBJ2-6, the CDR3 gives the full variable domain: GAGVSQTPSNKVTEKGKYVELRCDPISGHTALYWYRQSLGQGPEFLIYFQGTGAADDSGLPNDRFFAVRPEGSVSTLKIQRTERGDSAVYLCASSYEGRAGANVLTFGAGSRLTVL.

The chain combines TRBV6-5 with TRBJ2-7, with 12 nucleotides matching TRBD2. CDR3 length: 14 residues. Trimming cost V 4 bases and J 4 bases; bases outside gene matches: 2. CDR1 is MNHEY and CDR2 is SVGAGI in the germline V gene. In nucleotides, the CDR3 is TGTGCCAGCAGTTCGACTAGCGGGAGATACGAGCAGTACTTC. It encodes CASSSTSGRYEQYF.

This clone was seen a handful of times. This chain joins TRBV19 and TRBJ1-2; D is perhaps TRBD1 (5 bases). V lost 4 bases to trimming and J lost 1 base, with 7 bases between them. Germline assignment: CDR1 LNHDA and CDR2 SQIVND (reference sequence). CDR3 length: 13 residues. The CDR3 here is CASSRGLNYGYTF. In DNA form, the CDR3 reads TGTGCCAGTAGTAGGGGACTTAACTATGGCTACACCTTC.

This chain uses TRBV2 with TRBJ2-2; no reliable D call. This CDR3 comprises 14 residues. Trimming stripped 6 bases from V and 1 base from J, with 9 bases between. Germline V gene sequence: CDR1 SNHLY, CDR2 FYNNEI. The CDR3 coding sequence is TGTGCCAGCAGGGGCCTCCTGAACACCGGGGAGCTGTTTTTT. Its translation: CASRGLLNTGELFF.

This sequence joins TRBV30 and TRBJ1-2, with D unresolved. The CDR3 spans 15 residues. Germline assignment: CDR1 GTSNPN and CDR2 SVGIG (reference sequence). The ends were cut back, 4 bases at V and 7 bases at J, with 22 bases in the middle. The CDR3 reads CAWMWVSGDLGGYTF. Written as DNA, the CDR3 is TGTGCCTGGATGTGGGTGTCCGGAGATCTTGGTGGCTACACCTTC. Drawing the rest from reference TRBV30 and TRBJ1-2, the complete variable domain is SQTIHQWPATLVQPVGSPLSLECTVEGTSNPNLYWYRQAAGRGLQLLFYSVGIGQISSEVPQNLSASRPQDRQFILSSKKLLLSDSGFYLCAWMWVSGDLGGYTFGSGTRLTVV.

The CDR3 DNA reads as TGTGCCTGGAGTGGCTACGCGAACACCGGGGAGCTGTTTTTT. Amino acid sequence: CAWSGYANTGELFF. The chain employs TRBV30 and TRBJ2-2; D not certain. Per germline, CDR1 GTSNPN and CDR2 SVGIG (reference sequence). There are 14 residues in the CDR3. Trimming stripped 1 base from V and 0 bases from J, with 6 bases between.

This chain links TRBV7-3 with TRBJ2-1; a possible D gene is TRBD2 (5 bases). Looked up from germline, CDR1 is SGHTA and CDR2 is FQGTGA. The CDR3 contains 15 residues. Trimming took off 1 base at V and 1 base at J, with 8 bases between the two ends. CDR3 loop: CASSLKADSYNEQFF. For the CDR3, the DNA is TGTGCCAGCAGCTTAAAAGCGGATTCCTACAATGAGCAGTTCTTC.

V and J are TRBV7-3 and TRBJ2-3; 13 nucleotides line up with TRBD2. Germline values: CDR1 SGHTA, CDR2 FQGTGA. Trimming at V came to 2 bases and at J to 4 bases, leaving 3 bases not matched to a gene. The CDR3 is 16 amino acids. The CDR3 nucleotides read TGTGCCAGCAGCTTAGGACTAGCGGGAGCATCAGATACGCAGTATTTT. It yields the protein CASSLGLAGASDTQYF.

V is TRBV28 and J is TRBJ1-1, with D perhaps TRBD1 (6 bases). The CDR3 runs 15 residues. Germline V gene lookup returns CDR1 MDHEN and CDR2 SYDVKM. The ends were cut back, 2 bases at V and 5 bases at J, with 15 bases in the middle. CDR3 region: CASSLNRVWRTEAFF. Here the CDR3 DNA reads TGTGCCAGCAGTTTAAACAGGGTCTGGAGGACTGAAGCTTTCTTT.

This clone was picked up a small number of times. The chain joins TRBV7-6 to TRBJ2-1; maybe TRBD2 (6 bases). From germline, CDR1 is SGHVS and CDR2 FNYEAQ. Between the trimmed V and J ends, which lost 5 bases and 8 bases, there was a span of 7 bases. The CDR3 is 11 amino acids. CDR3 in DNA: TGTGCCAGCAGCGGGGGGTATGAGCAGTTCTTC. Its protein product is CASSGGYEQFF.

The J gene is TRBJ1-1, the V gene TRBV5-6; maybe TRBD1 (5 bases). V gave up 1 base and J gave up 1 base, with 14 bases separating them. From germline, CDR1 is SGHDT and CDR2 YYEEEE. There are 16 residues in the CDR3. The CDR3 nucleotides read TGTGCCAGCAGCTTGTTCGGGGGAGGTGGGAACACTGAAGCTTTCTTT. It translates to CASSLFGGGGNTEAFF.

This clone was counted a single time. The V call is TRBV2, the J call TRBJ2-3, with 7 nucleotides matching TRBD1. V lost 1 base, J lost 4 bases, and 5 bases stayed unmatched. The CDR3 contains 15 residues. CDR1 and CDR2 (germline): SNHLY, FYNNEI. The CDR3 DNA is TGTGCCAGCAGTGAAGGACAGGGTTGGGCAGATACGCAGTATTTT. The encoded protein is CASSEGQGWADTQYF.

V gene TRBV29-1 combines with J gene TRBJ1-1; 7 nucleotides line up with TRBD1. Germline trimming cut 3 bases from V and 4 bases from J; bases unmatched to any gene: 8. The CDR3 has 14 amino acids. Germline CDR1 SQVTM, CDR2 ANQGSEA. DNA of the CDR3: TGCAGCGTTGACATTTCAGGGGGTCCCACTGAAGCTTTCTTT. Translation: CSVDISGGPTEAFF.

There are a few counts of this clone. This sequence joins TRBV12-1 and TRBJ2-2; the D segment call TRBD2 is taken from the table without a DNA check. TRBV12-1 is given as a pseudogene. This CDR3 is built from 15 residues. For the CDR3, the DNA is TGTGCCAGCAGCTTTGTAGCTGATTCGAACGGGGAGCTGTTTTTT. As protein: CASSFVADSNGELFF.

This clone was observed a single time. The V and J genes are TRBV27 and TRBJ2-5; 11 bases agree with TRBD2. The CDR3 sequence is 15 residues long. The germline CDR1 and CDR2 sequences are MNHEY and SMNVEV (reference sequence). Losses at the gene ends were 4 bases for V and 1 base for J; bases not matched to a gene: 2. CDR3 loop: CASSSGLAAQETQYF. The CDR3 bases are TGTGCCAGCAGTTCGGGACTAGCGGCCCAAGAGACCCAGTACTTC.

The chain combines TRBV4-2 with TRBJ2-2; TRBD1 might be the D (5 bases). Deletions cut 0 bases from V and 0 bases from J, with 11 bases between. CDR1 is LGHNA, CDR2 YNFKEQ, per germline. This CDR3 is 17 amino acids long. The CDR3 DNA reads TGTGCCAGCAGCCAAGAGGTTTTGGGGCCGAACACCGGGGAGCTGTTTTTT. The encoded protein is CASSQEVLGPNTGELFF.

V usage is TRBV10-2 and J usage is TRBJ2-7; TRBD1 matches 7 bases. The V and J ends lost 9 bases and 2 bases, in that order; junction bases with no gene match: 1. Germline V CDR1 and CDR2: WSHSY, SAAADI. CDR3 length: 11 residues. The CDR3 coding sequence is TGCGCCAGTGGACAGGCCTACGAGCAGTACTTC. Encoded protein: CASGQAYEQYF.